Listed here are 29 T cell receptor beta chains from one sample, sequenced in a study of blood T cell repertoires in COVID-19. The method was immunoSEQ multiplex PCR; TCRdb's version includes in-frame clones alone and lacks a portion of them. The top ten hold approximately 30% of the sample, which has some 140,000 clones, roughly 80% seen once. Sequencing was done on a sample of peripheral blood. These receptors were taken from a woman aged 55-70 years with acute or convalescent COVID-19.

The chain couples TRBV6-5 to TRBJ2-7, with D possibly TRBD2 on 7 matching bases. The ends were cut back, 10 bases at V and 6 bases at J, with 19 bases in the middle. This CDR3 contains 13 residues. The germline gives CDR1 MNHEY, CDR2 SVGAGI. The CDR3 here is CAIFRGAVREQYF. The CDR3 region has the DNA TGTGCCATTTTCCGGGGGGCGGTTCGCGAGCAGTACTTC.

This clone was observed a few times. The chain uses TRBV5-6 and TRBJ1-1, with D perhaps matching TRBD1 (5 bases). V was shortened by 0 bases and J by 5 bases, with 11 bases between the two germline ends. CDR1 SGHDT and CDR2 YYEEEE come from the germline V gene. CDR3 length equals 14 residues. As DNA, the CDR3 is TGTGCCAGCAGCTTGGGGACACTGAGTACTGAAGCTTTCTTT. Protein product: CASSLGTLSTEAFF.

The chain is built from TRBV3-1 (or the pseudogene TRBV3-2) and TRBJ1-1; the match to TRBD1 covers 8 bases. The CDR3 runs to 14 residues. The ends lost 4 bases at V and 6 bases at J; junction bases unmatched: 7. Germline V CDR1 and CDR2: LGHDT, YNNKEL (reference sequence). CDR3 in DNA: TGTGCCAGCAGCCGGGGGACAGGAGACGCTGAAGCTTTCTTT. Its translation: CASSRGTGDAEAFF.

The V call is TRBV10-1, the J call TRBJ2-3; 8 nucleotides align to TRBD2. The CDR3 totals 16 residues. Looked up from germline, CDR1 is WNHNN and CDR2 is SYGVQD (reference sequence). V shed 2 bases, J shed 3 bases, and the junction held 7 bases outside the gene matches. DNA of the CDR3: TGCGCCAGCAGTGAGCGGACTAGCATCCCGACAGATACGCAGTATTTT. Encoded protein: CASSERTSIPTDTQYF.

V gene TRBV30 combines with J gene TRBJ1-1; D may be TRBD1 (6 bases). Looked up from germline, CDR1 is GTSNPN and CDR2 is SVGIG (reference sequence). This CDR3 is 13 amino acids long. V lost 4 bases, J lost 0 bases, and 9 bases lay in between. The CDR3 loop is CAWTGVLNTEAFF. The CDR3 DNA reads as TGTGCCTGGACAGGGGTGCTGAACACTGAAGCTTTCTTT.

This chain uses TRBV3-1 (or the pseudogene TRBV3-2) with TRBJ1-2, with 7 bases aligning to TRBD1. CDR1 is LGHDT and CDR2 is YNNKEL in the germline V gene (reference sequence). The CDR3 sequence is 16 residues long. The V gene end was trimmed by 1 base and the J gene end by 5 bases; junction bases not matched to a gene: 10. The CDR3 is CASSQGSGRGDYGYTF. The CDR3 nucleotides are TGTGCCAGCAGCCAAGGGTCAGGCAGGGGGGATTATGGCTACACCTTC.

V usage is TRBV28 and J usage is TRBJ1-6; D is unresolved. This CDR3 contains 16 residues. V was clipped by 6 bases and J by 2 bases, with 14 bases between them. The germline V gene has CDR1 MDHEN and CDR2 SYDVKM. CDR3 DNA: TGTGCCAGCAGCCCGTCGGGGAGAGCCTATAATTCACCCCTCCACTTT. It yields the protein CASSPSGRAYNSPLHF.

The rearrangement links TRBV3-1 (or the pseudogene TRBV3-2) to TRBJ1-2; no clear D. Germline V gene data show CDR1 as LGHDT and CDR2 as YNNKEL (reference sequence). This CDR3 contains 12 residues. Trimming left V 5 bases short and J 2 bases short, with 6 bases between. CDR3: CASSSSNYGYTF. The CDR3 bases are TGTGCCAGCAGCTCGAGCAACTATGGCTACACCTTC.

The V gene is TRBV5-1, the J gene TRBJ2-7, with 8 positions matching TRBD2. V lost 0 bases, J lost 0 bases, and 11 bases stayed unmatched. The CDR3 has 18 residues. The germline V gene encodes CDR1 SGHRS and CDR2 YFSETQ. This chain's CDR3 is CASSLAFSGVLNSYEQYF. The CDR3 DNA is TGCGCCAGCAGCTTGGCCTTTAGCGGGGTCTTGAACTCCTACGAGCAGTACTTC.

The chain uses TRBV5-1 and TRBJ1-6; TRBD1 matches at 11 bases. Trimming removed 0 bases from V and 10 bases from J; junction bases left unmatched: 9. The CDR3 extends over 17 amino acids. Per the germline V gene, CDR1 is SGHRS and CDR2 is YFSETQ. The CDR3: CASSLVSGQGVGSPLHF. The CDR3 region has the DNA TGCGCCAGCAGCTTGGTCTCGGGACAGGGGGTAGGGTCACCCCTCCACTTT.

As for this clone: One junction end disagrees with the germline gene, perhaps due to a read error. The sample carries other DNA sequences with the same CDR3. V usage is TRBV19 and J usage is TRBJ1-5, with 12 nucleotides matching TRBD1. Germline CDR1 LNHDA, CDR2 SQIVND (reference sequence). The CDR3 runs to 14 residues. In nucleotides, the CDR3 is TGTGCCAGTAGTGGGACAGGGGGCAACCAGCCCCAGCATTTT. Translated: CASSGTGGNQPQHF.

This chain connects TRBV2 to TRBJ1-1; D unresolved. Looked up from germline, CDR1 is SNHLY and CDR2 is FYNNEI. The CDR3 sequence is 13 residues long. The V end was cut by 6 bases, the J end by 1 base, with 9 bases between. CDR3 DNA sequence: TGTGCCAGCAGCCTTAACACGAACACTGAAGCTTTCTTT. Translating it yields CASSLNTNTEAFF. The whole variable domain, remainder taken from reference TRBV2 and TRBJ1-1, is EPEVTQTPSHQVTQMGQEVILRCVPISNHLYFYWYRQILGQKVEFLVSFYNNEISEKSEIFDDQFSVERPDGSNFTLKIRSTKLEDSAMYFCASSLNTNTEAFFGQGTRLTVV.

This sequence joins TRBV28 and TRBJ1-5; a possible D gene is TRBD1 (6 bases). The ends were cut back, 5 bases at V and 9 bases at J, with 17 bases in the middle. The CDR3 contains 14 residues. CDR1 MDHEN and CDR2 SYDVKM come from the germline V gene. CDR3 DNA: TGTGCCAGCAGTAGGGGGGTTGGCGGGGGGCCCCAGCATTTT. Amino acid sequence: CASSRGVGGGPQHF.

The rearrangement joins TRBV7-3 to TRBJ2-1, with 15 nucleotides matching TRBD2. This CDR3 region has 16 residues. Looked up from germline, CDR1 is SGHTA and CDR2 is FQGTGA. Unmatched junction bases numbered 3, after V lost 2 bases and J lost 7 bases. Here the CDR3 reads CASSLWTSGGANEQFF. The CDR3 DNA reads TGTGCCAGCAGCTTATGGACTAGCGGGGGGGCGAATGAGCAGTTCTTC.

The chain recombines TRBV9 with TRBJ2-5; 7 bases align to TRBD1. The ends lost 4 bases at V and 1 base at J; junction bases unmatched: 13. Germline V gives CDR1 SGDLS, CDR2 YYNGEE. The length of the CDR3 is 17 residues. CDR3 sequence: CASSRKPGTELQETQYF. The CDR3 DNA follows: TGTGCCAGCAGCAGGAAGCCCGGGACAGAACTCCAAGAGACCCAGTACTTC.

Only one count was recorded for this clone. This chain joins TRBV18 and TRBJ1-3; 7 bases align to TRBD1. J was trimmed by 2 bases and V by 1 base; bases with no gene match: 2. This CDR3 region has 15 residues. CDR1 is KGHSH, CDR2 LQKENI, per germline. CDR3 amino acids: CASSPQGAAGNTIYF. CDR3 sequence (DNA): TGTGCCAGCTCACCACAGGGGGCAGCTGGAAACACCATATATTTT.

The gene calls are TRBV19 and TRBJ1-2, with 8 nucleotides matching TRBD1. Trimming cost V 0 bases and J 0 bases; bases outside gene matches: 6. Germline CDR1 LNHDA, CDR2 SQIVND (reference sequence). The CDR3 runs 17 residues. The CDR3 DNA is TGTGCCAGTAGTATAGATGGGACAGGAGCATCTAACTATGGCTACACCTTC. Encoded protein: CASSIDGTGASNYGYTF.

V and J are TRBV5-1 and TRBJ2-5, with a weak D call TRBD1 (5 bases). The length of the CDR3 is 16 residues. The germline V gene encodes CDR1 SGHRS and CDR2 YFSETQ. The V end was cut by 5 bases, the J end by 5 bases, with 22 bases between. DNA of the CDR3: TGCGCCAGCAGGGCCCTAGAAAGGGGCTGGCATGAGACCCAGTACTTC. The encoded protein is CASRALERGWHETQYF.

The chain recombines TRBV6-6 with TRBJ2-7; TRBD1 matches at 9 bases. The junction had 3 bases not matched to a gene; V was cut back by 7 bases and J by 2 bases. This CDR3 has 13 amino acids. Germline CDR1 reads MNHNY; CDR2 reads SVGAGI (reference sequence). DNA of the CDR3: TGTGCCAGCACCCGGGACAGGGCCTACGAGCAGTACTTC. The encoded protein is CASTRDRAYEQYF.

CDR3 in DNA: TGTGCCAGCAGCCGCAGGACAGGGAGAGGTGGTCAGCCCCAGCATTTT. Amino acid sequence: CASSRRTGRGGQPQHF. The V call is TRBV27, the J call TRBJ1-5; 8 bases map to TRBD1. Germline V lookup: CDR1 MNHEY, CDR2 SMNVEV (reference sequence). V was pared by 6 bases and J by 6 bases, with 13 bases of the junction left unmatched. The CDR3 is 16 residues long.

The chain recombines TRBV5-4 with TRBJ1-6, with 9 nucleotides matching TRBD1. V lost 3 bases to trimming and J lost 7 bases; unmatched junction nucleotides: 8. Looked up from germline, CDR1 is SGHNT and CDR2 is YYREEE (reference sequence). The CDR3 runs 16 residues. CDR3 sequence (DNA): TGTGCCAGCAGCTCTCCGACCGGGACAGGGAATTCACCCCTCCACTTT. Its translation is CASSSPTGTGNSPLHF.

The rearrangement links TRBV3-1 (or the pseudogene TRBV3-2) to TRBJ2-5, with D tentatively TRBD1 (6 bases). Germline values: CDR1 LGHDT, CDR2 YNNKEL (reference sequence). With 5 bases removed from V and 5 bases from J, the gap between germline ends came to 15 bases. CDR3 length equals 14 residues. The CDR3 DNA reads TGTGCCAGCAGCTTCGACAGGCGGGTTGAGACCCAGTACTTC. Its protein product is CASSFDRRVETQYF.

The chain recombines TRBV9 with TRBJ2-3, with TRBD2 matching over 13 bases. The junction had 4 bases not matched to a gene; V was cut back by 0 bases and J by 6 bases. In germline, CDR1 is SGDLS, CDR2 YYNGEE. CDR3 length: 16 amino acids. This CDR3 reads CASSVGLAGGDDTQYF. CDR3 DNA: TGTGCCAGCAGCGTAGGACTAGCGGGGGGTGATGATACGCAGTATTTT.

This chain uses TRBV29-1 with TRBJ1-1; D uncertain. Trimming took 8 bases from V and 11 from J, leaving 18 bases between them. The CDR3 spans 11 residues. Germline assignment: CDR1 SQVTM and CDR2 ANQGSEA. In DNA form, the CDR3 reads TGCAGCCATCCCGGGCCTGGGAGGGCTTTCTTT. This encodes CSHPGPGRAFF. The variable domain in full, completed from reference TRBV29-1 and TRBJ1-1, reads SAVISQKPSRDICQRGTSLTIQCQVDSQVTMMFWYRQQPGQSLTLIATANQGSEATYESGFVIDKFPISRPNLTFSTLTVSNMSPEDSSIYLCSHPGPGRAFFGQGTRLTVV.

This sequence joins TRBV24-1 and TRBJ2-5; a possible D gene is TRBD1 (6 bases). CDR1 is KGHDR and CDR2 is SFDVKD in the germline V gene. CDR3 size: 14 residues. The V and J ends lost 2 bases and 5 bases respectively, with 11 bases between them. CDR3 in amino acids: CATSDSYRVETQYF. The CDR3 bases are TGTGCCACCAGTGATTCCTACAGGGTTGAGACCCAGTACTTC.

In nucleotides, the CDR3 is TGTGCCACCAGTGATGCGTCAGGGGGCGCGCGGCAGCCCCAGCATTTT. It yields the protein CATSDASGGARQPQHF. V and J are TRBV24-1 and TRBJ1-5; 8 bases fit TRBD1. The germline CDR1 and CDR2 sequences are KGHDR and SFDVKD. The CDR3 is 16 residues long. With 3 bases clipped from V and 7 bases from J, the junction kept 10 bases outside the gene matches.

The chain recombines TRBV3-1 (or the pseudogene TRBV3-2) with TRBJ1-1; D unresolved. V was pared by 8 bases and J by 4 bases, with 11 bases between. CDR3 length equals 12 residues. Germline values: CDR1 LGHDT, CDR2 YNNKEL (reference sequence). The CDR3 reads CASARFGTEAFF. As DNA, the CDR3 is TGTGCCAGCGCACGGTTTGGCACTGAAGCTTTCTTT.

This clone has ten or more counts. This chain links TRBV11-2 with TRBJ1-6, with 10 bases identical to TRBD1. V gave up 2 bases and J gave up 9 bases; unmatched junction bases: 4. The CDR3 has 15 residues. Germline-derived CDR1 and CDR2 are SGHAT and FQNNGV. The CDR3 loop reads CASSLFDRGLSPLHF. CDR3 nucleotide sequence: TGTGCCAGCAGCTTATTCGACAGGGGGCTTTCACCCCTCCACTTT.

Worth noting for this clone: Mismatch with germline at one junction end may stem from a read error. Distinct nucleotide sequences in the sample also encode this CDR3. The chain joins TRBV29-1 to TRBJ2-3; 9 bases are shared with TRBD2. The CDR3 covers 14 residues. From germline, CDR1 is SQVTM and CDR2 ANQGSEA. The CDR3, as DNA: TGCAGCGTGGAAGCTAGCGGGGCCACAGATACGCAGTATTTT. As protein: CSVEASGATDTQYF.